This TCR beta chain is drawn from a study of blood T cells in healthy people across ages. Study outcomes and limitations: Using unsorted PBMCs precluded a conclusive naive versus antigen-experienced comparison. Getting older went along with TCR beta diversity per million T cells dropping roughly linearly.

PBMCs were isolated at a quantity of at least 7 million per sample. Sample-barcoded 5' priming and a J-beta primer mix drove a second PCR of roughly 6 to 12 cycles. TCRdb ran MiXCR on the 5' RACE reads and lists one entry per CDR3 protein. The sample lists 1 million to 1.2 million distinct CDR3 sequences, 35% to 40% occurring once. V lost 5 bases and J 7 bases, leaving 29 bases between the germline ends. The length of the CDR3 is 17 residues. CDR1 DFQATT and CDR2 SNEGSKA come from the germline V gene (reference sequence). This clonotype has just a few counts. What it recognizes is unknown. This receptor was identified in a young man in good health. This chain links TRBV20-1 with TRBJ1-1, with D perhaps matching TRBD1 (5 bases). Specimen: blood. The DNA of the CDR3 is TGCAGTGCTTTTACCCTACGGGACCGGACTTATGGTTATGAAGCTTTCTTT. Its protein is CSAFTLRDRTYGYEAFF.